A selection of T cell receptor beta chains follows, all from one sample in a study of T cell changes during pregnancy in multiple sclerosis. Clones were read by immunoSEQ multiplex PCR, and TCRdb kept only the in-frame ones, dropping some. The sample shows approximately 48,000 clones, 80% to 95% of them seen only once. Sequenced material: CD4+ T cells from peripheral blood mononuclear cells, taken after pregnancy. The receptors come from a female donor with multiple sclerosis, enrolled in a pregnancy study. CDR3s include the opening cysteine and the closing phenylalanine or tryptophan. D genes are given only for firm matches. Only some rows state a clone size, as once, few, many or a class for expanded clones.

j_gene,d_gene,len,abundance,v_gene,CDR3aa,CDR3nt
TRBJ2-7,-,14,-,TRBV5-1,CASSLGLRTYEQYF,TGCGCCAGCAGCTTGGGACTAAGAACCTACGAGCAGTACTTC
TRBJ2-3,-,15,-,TRBV19,CASSIMAELTDTQYF,TGTGCCAGTAGTATAATGGCGGAACTCACAGATACGCAGTATTTT
TRBJ1-4,-,15,-,TRBV28,CASSLLTGGNEKLFF,TGTGCCAGCAGTTTATTGACGGGGGGTAATGAAAAACTGTTTTTT
TRBJ1-5,-,15,-,TRBV11-1,CASSLRGGLNQPQHF,TGTGCCAGCAGCTTACGGGGGGGGCTCAATCAGCCCCAGCATTTT
TRBJ2-3,TRBD2,14,-,TRBV6-4,CASKIAGVGGTQYF,TGTGCCAGCAAAATAGCGGGAGTCGGGGGTACGCAGTATTTT
TRBJ2-3,TRBD2,14,-,TRBV2,CASSHQNLSGRGVF,TGTGCCAGCAGCCACCAAAACTTGAGCGGGAGAGGGGTTTTT
TRBJ1-1,-,14,-,TRBV19,CASSIGQGGPEAFF,TGTGCCAGTAGTATTGGCCAGGGAGGACCTGAAGCTTTCTTT
TRBJ1-1,TRBD1,18,few,TRBV27,CASSAGRQGLNLNTEAFF,TGTGCCAGCAGTGCTGGAAGACAGGGCCTAAACTTGAACACTGAAGCTTTCTTT
TRBJ2-1,TRBD2,15,-,TRBV6-4,CASSNTDSSGRVQFF,TGTGCCAGCAGTAACACCGATTCTAGCGGGAGGGTTCAGTTCTTC
TRBJ2-1,TRBD2,15,-,TRBV5-1,CASSPGLAAYNEQFF,TGCGCCAGCAGCCCGGGACTAGCGGCATACAATGAGCAGTTCTTC
TRBJ2-1,-,17,few,TRBV4-2,CASSQDIGARGNNEQFF,TGTGCCAGCAGCCAAGATATTGGGGCTAGGGGGAACAATGAGCAGTTCTTC
TRBJ1-3,-,14,few,TRBV6-1,CASSRVGGGNTIYF,TGTGCCAGCAGTCGGGTTGGGGGCGGAAACACCATATATTTT
TRBJ1-4,-,18,-,TRBV7-2,CASSPGWGQGATNEKLFF,TGTGCCAGCAGCCCGGGGTGGGGGCAGGGAGCAACTAATGAAAAACTGTTTTTT
TRBJ2-1,TRBD2,15,-,TRBV7-2,CASSPDGLAAGEQFF,TGTGCCAGCAGCCCGGACGGGCTAGCGGCCGGGGAGCAGTTCTTC
TRBJ2-3,-,15,-,TRBV15,CATSRDPMSPDTQYF,TGTGCCACCAGCAGAGACCCGATGAGTCCAGATACGCAGTATTTT
TRBJ2-3,-,14,-,TRBV6-1,CASSLTRVTDTQYF,TGTGCCAGCAGCCTTACACGGGTCACAGATACGCAGTATTTT
TRBJ1-5,TRBD1,15,-,TRBV15,CATSRAPGGDQPQHF,TGTGCCACCAGCAGAGCCCCAGGGGGCGATCAGCCCCAGCATTTT
TRBJ1-1,TRBD1,12,-,TRBV6-6,CASRRGQGEAFF,TGTGCCAGCAGAAGGGGACAGGGTGAAGCTTTCTTT